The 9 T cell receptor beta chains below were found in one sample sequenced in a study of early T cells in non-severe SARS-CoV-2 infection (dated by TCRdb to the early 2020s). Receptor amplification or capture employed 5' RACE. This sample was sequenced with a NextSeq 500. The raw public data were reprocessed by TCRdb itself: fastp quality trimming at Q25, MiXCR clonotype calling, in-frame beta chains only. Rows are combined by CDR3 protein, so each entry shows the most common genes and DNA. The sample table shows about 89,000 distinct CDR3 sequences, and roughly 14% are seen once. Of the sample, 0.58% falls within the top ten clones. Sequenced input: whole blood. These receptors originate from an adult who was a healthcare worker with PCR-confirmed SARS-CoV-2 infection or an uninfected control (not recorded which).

This CDR3 is CASRAGQGETQYF. The CDR3 DNA reads as TGTGCCAGTAGAGCCGGACAGGGCGAGACCCAGTACTTC. The chain recombines TRBV19 with TRBJ2-5, with 8 bases that match TRBD1. The CDR3 contains 13 residues. J gave up 5 bases and V 6 bases, and 5 bases lay outside the gene matches. Germline CDR1 LNHDA, CDR2 SQIVND (reference sequence).

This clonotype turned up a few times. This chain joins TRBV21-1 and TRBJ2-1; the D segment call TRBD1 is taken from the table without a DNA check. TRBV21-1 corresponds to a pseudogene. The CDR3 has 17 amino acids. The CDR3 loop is CASSKGEGGPPINEQFF. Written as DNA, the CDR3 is TGTGCCAGCAGCAAAGGTGAAGGTGGGCCCCCAATAAATGAGCAGTTCTTC.

The CDR3 DNA is TGTGCCAGCAGTGAACGAATGGCGGGGGGTCGCGAGACCCAGTACTTC. Protein: CASSERMAGGRETQYF. This chain links TRBV25-1 with TRBJ2-5, with TRBD2 matching over 8 bases. The CDR3 has 16 amino acids. CDR1 and CDR2 (germline): MGHDK, SYGVNS. V shed 2 bases, J shed 5 bases, and the junction held 10 bases outside the gene matches.

This CDR3 is CASSAGGQVVYNEQFF. CDR3 coding DNA: TGTGCCAGCAGCGCGGGGGGGCAGGTCGTATACAATGAGCAGTTCTTC. This chain connects TRBV9 to TRBJ2-1; 8 bases are shared with TRBD2. This CDR3 contains 16 residues. V lost 3 bases, J lost 4 bases, and 9 bases stayed unmatched. Germline-derived CDR1 and CDR2 are SGDLS and YYNGEE.

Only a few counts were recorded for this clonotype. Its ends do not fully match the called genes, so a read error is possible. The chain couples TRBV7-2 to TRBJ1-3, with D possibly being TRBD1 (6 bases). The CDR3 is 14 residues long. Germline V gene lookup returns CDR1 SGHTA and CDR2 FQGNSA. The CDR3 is CASRRTASENTIYF. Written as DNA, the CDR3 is TGTGCCAGCAGAAGGACAGCCTCTGAAAACACCATATATTTT.

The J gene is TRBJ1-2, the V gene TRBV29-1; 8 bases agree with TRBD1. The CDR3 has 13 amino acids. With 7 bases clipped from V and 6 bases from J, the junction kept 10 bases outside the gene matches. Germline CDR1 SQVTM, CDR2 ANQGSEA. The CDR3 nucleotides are TGCAGCGCACAGGGGGGTAATGTTGATGGCTACACCTTC. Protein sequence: CSAQGGNVDGYTF.

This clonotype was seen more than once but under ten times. CDR3 in amino acids: CASSTGGAETQYF. DNA of the CDR3: TGTGCCAGCAGCACGGGGGGGGCAGAGACCCAGTACTTC. The J gene is TRBJ2-5, the V gene TRBV5-8; 8 bases line up with TRBD2. The trim removed 4 bases at V and 4 bases at J, leaving 3 bases unmatched. Germline V gene sequence: CDR1 SGHTS, CDR2 YDEGEE. This CDR3 has 13 amino acids.

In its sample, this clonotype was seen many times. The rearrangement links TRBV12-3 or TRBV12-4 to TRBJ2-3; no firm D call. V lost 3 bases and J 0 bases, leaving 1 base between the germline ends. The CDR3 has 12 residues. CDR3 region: CASSLSTDTQYF. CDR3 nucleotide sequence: TGTGCCAGCAGTTTGAGCACAGATACGCAGTATTTT.

CDR3 sequence: CSATTGGQETQYF. CDR3 DNA sequence: TGCAGTGCTACGACAGGGGGTCAAGAGACCCAGTACTTC. The rearrangement joins TRBV20-1 to TRBJ2-5, with 9 bases that match TRBD1. CDR1 is DFQATT, CDR2 SNEGSKA, per germline (reference sequence). The CDR3 is 13 amino acids. The V and J ends lost 4 bases and 2 bases, in that order; junction bases with no gene match: 2.